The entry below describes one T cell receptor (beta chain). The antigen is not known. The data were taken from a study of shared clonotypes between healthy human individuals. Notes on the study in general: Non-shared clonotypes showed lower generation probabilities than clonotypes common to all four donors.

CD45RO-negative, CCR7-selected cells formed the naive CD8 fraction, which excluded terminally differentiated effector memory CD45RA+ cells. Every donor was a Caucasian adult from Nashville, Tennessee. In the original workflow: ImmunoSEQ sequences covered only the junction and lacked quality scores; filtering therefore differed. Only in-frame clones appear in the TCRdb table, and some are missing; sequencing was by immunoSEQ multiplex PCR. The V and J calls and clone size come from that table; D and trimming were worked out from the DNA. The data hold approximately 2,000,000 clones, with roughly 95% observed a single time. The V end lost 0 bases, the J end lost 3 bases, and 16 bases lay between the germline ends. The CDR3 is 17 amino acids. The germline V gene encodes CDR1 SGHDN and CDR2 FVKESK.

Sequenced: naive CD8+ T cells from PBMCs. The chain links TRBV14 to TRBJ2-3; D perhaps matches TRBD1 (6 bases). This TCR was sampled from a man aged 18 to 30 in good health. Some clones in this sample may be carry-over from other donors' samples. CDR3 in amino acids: CASSQDFRGSGTDTQYF. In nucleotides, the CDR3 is TGTGCCAGCAGCCAAGATTTTAGGGGGAGTGGTACAGATACGCAGTATTTT.